Sequencing of this T cell receptor (beta chain) was carried out in a study of cytomegalovirus exposure and HLA in healthy donors. Study-level findings and limits: Immune exposure information available was restricted to CMV serostatus.

Details on this clone: As yet, its antigen is unknown.

Primers for the PCR totalled 60 Vbeta and 13 Jbeta. Some clones are missing from TCRdb's copy, which holds only in-frame ones; the method was immunoSEQ multiplex PCR. The sample shows some 200,000 clones, about four fifths of them seen only once. Trimming removed 5 bases from V and 4 bases from J; junction bases left unmatched: 7. CDR3 length equals 16 residues. Germline assignment: CDR1 SGHAT and CDR2 FQNNGV. At sampling all donors were nominally healthy, likely with unrecorded immune exposures. The chain carries TRBV11-2 and TRBJ2-2, with 10 nucleotides matching TRBD1. What was sequenced was PBMCs. The sequence derives from a woman aged 50 to 60 in good health and CMV-seropositive. CDR3 protein: CASSSGQGGFTGELFF. The DNA of the CDR3 is TGTGCCAGCAGCAGCGGACAGGGGGGTTTCACCGGGGAGCTGTTTTTT.